The 32 T cell receptor beta chains listed next were all sequenced from one sample in a study of CD8+ T cells in alopecia areata. Extraction and reverse transcription of RNA yielded cDNA as the sequencing template. The assay was immunoSEQ multiplex PCR, and TCRdb's table has in-frame clones only and misses some. The sample lists under 250,000 clones, more than 55% occurring once. The sequenced sample consisted of CD8+ T cells sorted from blood. These receptors all come from a human donor in good health.

V and J are TRBV14 and TRBJ2-3, with a tentative D call TRBD2 (5 bases). The CDR3 consists of 16 residues. The ends were cut back, 0 bases at V and 2 bases at J, with 12 bases in the middle. Germline V CDR1 and CDR2: SGHDN, FVKESK. The CDR3 is CASSQDRRGYTDTQYF. The DNA for the CDR3 is TGTGCCAGCAGCCAAGATAGACGGGGATACACAGATACGCAGTATTTT.

The CDR3 bases are TGCAGCGTTGACTGGGGGGCCGATGGCTACACCTTC. Its translation is CSVDWGADGYTF. This chain uses TRBV29-1 with TRBJ1-2; maybe TRBD1 (6 bases). Trimming took 3 bases from V and 6 from J, leaving 11 bases between them. This CDR3 is 12 amino acids long. CDR1 is SQVTM, CDR2 ANQGSEA, per germline.

In this sample, this clone turned up a few times. V and J are TRBV7-9 and TRBJ2-3; D unclear. This CDR3 is built from 14 residues. Trimming removed 5 bases from V and 4 bases from J, with 13 bases in between. In germline, CDR1 is SEHNR, CDR2 FQNEAQ (reference sequence). This CDR3 reads CASSDGSSADTQYF. The CDR3 DNA reads TGTGCCAGCAGCGATGGGTCGAGCGCAGATACGCAGTATTTT.

As regards this clone: Within the sample, other DNA sequences also encode this same CDR3. The CDR3 DNA reads as TGTGCCAGCAGCTTAGGTCGAGATACGCAGTATTTT. The encoded protein is CASSLGRDTQYF. The chain has TRBV7-8 and TRBJ2-3; the D is unclear. Trimming removed 1 base from V and 5 bases from J, with 4 bases in between. The germline gives CDR1 SGHVS, CDR2 FQNEAQ. This CDR3 spans 12 amino acids.

The V gene is TRBV19, the J gene TRBJ2-1; 11 positions agree with TRBD2. Germline V gene data show CDR1 as LNHDA and CDR2 as SQIVND (reference sequence). Trimming took 8 bases from V and 5 from J; bases not matched to a gene: 5. The CDR3 is 14 residues long. The DNA of the CDR3 is TGTGCCAGTTCACTAGCGGGGGTCCACAATGAGCAGTTCTTC. Translating gives CASSLAGVHNEQFF.

This chain links TRBV27 with TRBJ1-1; 10 nucleotides match TRBD1. Germline values: CDR1 MNHEY, CDR2 SMNVEV (reference sequence). This CDR3 region has 15 residues. The V gene end was trimmed by 5 bases and the J gene end by 5 bases; junction bases not matched to a gene: 8. The CDR3 sequence is CASSTPTGGATEAFF. In DNA, the CDR3 is TGTGCCAGCAGTACCCCGACAGGGGGCGCGACTGAAGCTTTCTTT.

The chain has TRBV7-9 and TRBJ1-2; possible D gene TRBD1, 5 bases. There are 12 residues in the CDR3. Trimming stripped 7 bases from V and 3 bases from J, with 9 bases between. Germline assignment: CDR1 SEHNR and CDR2 FQNEAQ (reference sequence). CDR3 sequence: CASTLGDYGYTF. For the CDR3, the DNA is TGTGCCAGCACCCTGGGGGACTATGGCTACACCTTC.

The chain links TRBV28 to TRBJ1-5; D call uncertain. This CDR3 region has 13 residues. CDR1 is MDHEN and CDR2 is SYDVKM in the germline V gene. Trimming took 6 bases from V and 4 from J, leaving 10 bases between them. CDR3 DNA: TGTGCCAGCAGCCAGAGGCGGAATCAGCCCCAGCATTTT. Residues: CASSQRRNQPQHF. Using reference TRBV28 and TRBJ1-5 for the parts outside the CDR3, the full variable domain is DVKVTQSSRYLVKRTGEKVFLECVQDMDHENMFWYRQDPGLGLRLIYFSYDVKMKEKGDIPEGYSVSREKKERFSLILESASTNQTSMYLCASSQRRNQPQHFGDGTRLSIL.

The chain is built from TRBV4-1 and TRBJ1-6, with TRBD1 as a possible D gene (5 bases). CDR3 length equals 15 residues. The V and J ends lost 7 bases and 7 bases respectively, with 17 bases between them. CDR1 is MGHRA and CDR2 is YSYEKL in the germline V gene. DNA of the CDR3: TGCGCCAGCAACCCGGGGGAAAGGGGCAATTCACCCCTCCACTTT. Its protein is CASNPGERGNSPLHF.

This clone was observed a handful of times. The rearrangement uses TRBV19 and TRBJ2-7; no reliable D call. Germline values: CDR1 LNHDA, CDR2 SQIVND (reference sequence). The ends were cut back, 5 bases at V and 2 bases at J, with 10 bases in the middle. This CDR3 comprises 13 residues. The CDR3 bases are TGTGCCAGTAGTCTAGGCAGTGCCTACGAGCAGTACTTC. This translates into CASSLGSAYEQYF.

This clone has only a few counts. This chain connects TRBV7-9 to TRBJ1-1; 7 nucleotides align to TRBD1. The CDR3 runs 13 residues. Trimming removed 5 bases from V and 6 bases from J; junction bases left unmatched: 6. Germline V lookup: CDR1 SEHNR, CDR2 FQNEAQ (reference sequence). The DNA of the CDR3 is TGTGCCAGCAGCCGAGGGGGCTCGGCTGAAGCTTTCTTT. The encoded protein is CASSRGGSAEAFF.

This clone was recorded once. The chain has TRBV9 and TRBJ1-2; D possibly corresponds to TRBD1 (5 bases). The V end was cut by 7 bases, the J end by 1 base, with 26 bases between. CDR1 is SGDLS, CDR2 YYNGEE, per germline. The CDR3 covers 18 residues. In DNA form, the CDR3 reads TGTGCCAGCGCCCTGTCGTCGCACGCCGGGGCCGTTAACTATGGCTACACCTTC. The encoded protein is CASALSSHAGAVNYGYTF.

The chain employs TRBV9 and TRBJ1-2; D possibly corresponds to TRBD1 (5 bases). The germline V gene encodes CDR1 SGDLS and CDR2 YYNGEE. V was cut by 3 bases and J by 0 bases, with 6 bases left in between. The length of the CDR3 is 13 residues. The CDR3 DNA sequence: TGTGCCAGCAGCGGGACACCTAACTATGGCTACACCTTC. Translation: CASSGTPNYGYTF.

V and J are TRBV7-9 and TRBJ2-4; TRBD2 is a possible D gene (6 bases). The V gene's germline CDR1 is SEHNR and CDR2 FQNEAQ (reference sequence). This CDR3 contains 14 residues. Deletions cut 4 bases from V and 9 bases from J, with 16 bases between. CDR3 sequence (DNA): TGTGCCAGCAGCTCCACCGGCGGGGCGGGCATTCAGTACTTC. It specifies CASSSTGGAGIQYF.

Only a few counts were recorded for this clone. This chain connects TRBV7-2 to TRBJ2-7, with TRBD1 as a possible D gene (6 bases). V lost 7 bases to trimming and J lost 7 bases, with 20 bases between them. The CDR3 contains 14 residues. Germline assignment: CDR1 SGHTA and CDR2 FQGNSA. The CDR3 reads CASIYGAGAREQYF. The CDR3 nucleotides read TGTGCCAGCATCTATGGGGCAGGGGCTCGGGAGCAGTACTTC.

The chain combines TRBV4-1 with TRBJ2-1; TRBD2 matches 8 bases. The germline V gene encodes CDR1 MGHRA and CDR2 YSYEKL. The CDR3 extends over 16 amino acids. V shed 0 bases, J shed 4 bases, and the junction held 5 bases outside the gene matches. DNA of the CDR3: TGCGCCAGCAGCCAAGATAGCCGGGGGGGTTACAATGAGCAGTTCTTC. Translated, it gives CASSQDSRGGYNEQFF.

The chain couples TRBV6-1 to TRBJ1-6, with a possible D match to TRBD1 (6 bases). The CDR3 is made up of 15 amino acids. The ends were cut back, 3 bases at V and 10 bases at J, with 16 bases in the middle. The germline V gene encodes CDR1 MNHNS and CDR2 SASEGT. The CDR3 sequence is CASSDGQGLRSPLHF. In DNA form, the CDR3 reads TGTGCCAGCAGTGACGGTCAGGGGTTAAGATCACCCCTCCACTTT.

In this sample, this clone turned up a few times. V and J are TRBV5-1 and TRBJ2-1; D is unclear. V was clipped by 1 base and J by 12 bases, with 8 bases between them. Germline lookup yields CDR1 SGHRS and CDR2 YFSETQ. The CDR3 has 11 residues. As DNA, the CDR3 is TGCGCCAGCAGCTTGTCCCTCAGGCAGTTCTTC. Its translation is CASSLSLRQFF.

This chain links TRBV29-1 with TRBJ1-2; unclear D gene. The V and J ends lost 3 bases and 0 bases respectively, with 2 bases between them. This CDR3 is 11 amino acids long. From germline, CDR1 is SQVTM and CDR2 ANQGSEA. The CDR3 is CSVETNYGYTF. The CDR3 DNA is TGCAGCGTTGAGACTAACTATGGCTACACCTTC. Together with reference TRBV29-1 and TRBJ1-2, the CDR3 gives the full variable domain: SAVISQKPSRDICQRGTSLTIQCQVDSQVTMMFWYRQQPGQSLTLIATANQGSEATYESGFVIDKFPISRPNLTFSTLTVSNMSPEDSSIYLCSVETNYGYTFGSGTRLTVV.

This chain links TRBV4-2 with TRBJ1-6; a weak D match, TRBD1 (5 bases). The length of the CDR3 is 16 residues. Germline loops: CDR1 LGHNA, CDR2 YNFKEQ. V lost 7 bases and J 0 bases, leaving 13 bases between the germline ends. CDR3 nucleotides: TGTGCCAGCACCTCACAGGCCAACTCCTATAATTCACCCCTCCACTTT. Amino acid sequence: CASTSQANSYNSPLHF.

This clone has just a few counts. The gene calls are TRBV18 and TRBJ2-3; unclear D gene. V dropped 6 bases and J dropped 0 bases, with 7 bases sitting between them. CDR3 length equals 13 residues. The germline gives CDR1 KGHSH, CDR2 LQKENI. CDR3 in amino acids: CASSLDSTDTQYF. The CDR3, as DNA: TGTGCCAGCTCTCTGGACAGCACAGATACGCAGTATTTT. Supplemented by reference TRBV18 and TRBJ2-3, the full variable domain reads NAGVMQNPRHLVRRRGQEARLRCSPMKGHSHVYWYRQLPEEGLKFMVYLQKENIIDESGMPKERFSAEFPKEGPSILRIQQVVRGDSAAYFCASSLDSTDTQYFGPGTRLTVL.

The chain combines TRBV29-1 with TRBJ2-5, with 10 bases fitting TRBD2. J was trimmed by 5 bases and V by 1 base; bases with no gene match: 1. The germline gives CDR1 SQVTM, CDR2 ANQGSEA. CDR3 length: 13 residues. The CDR3 is CSVEGLAGETQYF. In nucleotides, the CDR3 is TGCAGCGTTGAAGGACTAGCGGGCGAGACCCAGTACTTC.

J is TRBJ2-1 and V is TRBV11-2; possible D gene TRBD2, 6 bases. Looked up from germline, CDR1 is SGHAT and CDR2 is FQNNGV. The CDR3 has 17 residues. V was clipped by 5 bases and J by 2 bases, with 19 bases between them. The CDR3 loop is CASSPRGGFGPYNEQFF. The CDR3 DNA reads TGTGCCAGCAGCCCCCGTGGAGGGTTTGGCCCCTACAATGAGCAGTTCTTC.

The chain links TRBV30 to TRBJ1-6, with D hard to call. Germline CDR1 GTSNPN, CDR2 SVGIG (reference sequence). The CDR3 totals 17 residues. The V end was cut by 0 bases, the J end by 0 bases, with 12 bases between. In nucleotides, the CDR3 is TGTGCCTGGAGTGTACTCGGAAGGAGCTCCTATAATTCACCCCTCCACTTT. Its translation is CAWSVLGRSSYNSPLHF.

This clone was seen at least ten times. The chain recombines TRBV2 with TRBJ1-3; 8 nucleotides line up with TRBD1. Germline CDR1 and CDR2: SNHLY and FYNNEI. Trimming took 8 bases from V and 0 from J; bases not matched to a gene: 12. CDR3 length: 17 amino acids. The CDR3 spells CASLDRVQADSGNTIYF. The CDR3 region has the DNA TGTGCCAGCCTGGACAGGGTTCAGGCTGACTCTGGAAACACCATATATTTT.

This clone was observed a few times. The chain links TRBV28 to TRBJ1-1; no definite D call. The germline V gene has CDR1 MDHEN and CDR2 SYDVKM. CDR3 length: 13 residues. Deletions cut 7 bases from V and 0 bases from J, with 9 bases between. The CDR3 DNA reads TGTGCCAGCATCGCAGAACTGAACACTGAAGCTTTCTTT. Protein product: CASIAELNTEAFF.

This chain joins TRBV25-1 and TRBJ2-1; 11 positions agree with TRBD2. The germline CDR1 and CDR2 sequences are MGHDK and SYGVNS. Unmatched junction bases numbered 7, after V lost 4 bases and J lost 2 bases. The CDR3 has 17 amino acids. The CDR3 DNA follows: TGTGCCAGCAGTGGCCTAGCGGGGGGACATCCCTACAATGAGCAGTTCTTC. Its protein product is CASSGLAGGHPYNEQFF.

This clone showed up just a few times. The chain uses TRBV4-1 and TRBJ2-3; TRBD2 is a possible D gene (5 bases). Trimming took off 1 base at V and 4 bases at J, with 9 bases between the two ends. This CDR3 has 14 amino acids. The V gene's germline CDR1 is MGHRA and CDR2 YSYEKL. CDR3 sequence: CASSQVSGPDTQYF. In nucleotides, the CDR3 is TGCGCCAGCAGCCAAGTCAGCGGCCCAGATACGCAGTATTTT.

Points on this clone: Without the conserved terminal phenylalanine or tryptophan, this CDR3 likely stems from a read error. No DNA is shown, since the ends of the CDR3 on it are uncertain; the CDR3 is the one TCRdb lists. The gene calls are TRBV29-1 and TRBJ1-2; TRBD1 is the table's D call and was not checked against the DNA. Per germline, CDR1 SQVTM and CDR2 ANQGSEA. The CDR3 is 8 amino acids in total, end residues counted. The CDR3 here is CSATGGVL.

The chain combines TRBV2 with TRBJ2-5; a possible D gene is TRBD2 (6 bases). This CDR3 is 14 amino acids long. Trimming shortened V by 5 bases and J by 2 bases, and 12 bases separated the two germline ends. CDR1 and CDR2 (germline): SNHLY, FYNNEI. DNA for the CDR3: TGTGCCAGCAGTAAAGGACGGGGGCAAGAGACCCAGTACTTC. Its protein is CASSKGRGQETQYF.

The V gene is TRBV6-6, the J gene TRBJ1-2, with 9 bases fitting TRBD1. The germline CDR1 and CDR2 sequences are MNHNY and SVGAGI (reference sequence). The V segment lost 4 bases and the J segment 6 bases; nucleotides outside the gene matches: 3. The CDR3 has 13 residues. CDR3 DNA sequence: TGTGCCAGCAGTTTTAGACAGGGGGATGGCTACACCTTC. It specifies CASSFRQGDGYTF.

The V and J genes are TRBV7-9 and TRBJ2-7; D remains unclear. Germline lookup yields CDR1 SEHNR and CDR2 FQNEAQ (reference sequence). Trimming took off 6 bases at V and 2 bases at J, with 11 bases between the two ends. The CDR3 runs 13 residues. The CDR3 reads CASSPGIAYEQYF. In DNA form, the CDR3 reads TGTGCCAGCAGTCCAGGTATCGCCTACGAGCAGTACTTC.